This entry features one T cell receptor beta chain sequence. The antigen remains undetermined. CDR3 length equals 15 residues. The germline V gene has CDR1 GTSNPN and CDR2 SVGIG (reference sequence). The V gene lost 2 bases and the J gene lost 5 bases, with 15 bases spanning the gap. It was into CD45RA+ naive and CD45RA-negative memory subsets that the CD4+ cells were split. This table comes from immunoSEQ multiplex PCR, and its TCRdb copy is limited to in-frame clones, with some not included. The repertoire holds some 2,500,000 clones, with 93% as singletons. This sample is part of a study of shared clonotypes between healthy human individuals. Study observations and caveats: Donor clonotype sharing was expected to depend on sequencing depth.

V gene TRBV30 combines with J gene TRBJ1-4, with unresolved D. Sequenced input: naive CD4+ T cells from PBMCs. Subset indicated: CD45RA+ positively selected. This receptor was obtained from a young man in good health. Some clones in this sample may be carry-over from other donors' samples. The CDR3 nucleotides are TGTGCCTGGAGTCACCGAGGTTCCTCGAATGAAAAACTGTTTTTT. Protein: CAWSHRGSSNEKLFF. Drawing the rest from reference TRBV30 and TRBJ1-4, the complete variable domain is SQTIHQWPATLVQPVGSPLSLECTVEGTSNPNLYWYRQAAGRGLQLLFYSVGIGQISSEVPQNLSASRPQDRQFILSSKKLLLSDSGFYLCAWSHRGSSNEKLFFGSGTQLSVL.